The clone carrying this TCR beta chain came up a few times. These data belong to a study of response to subunit inactivated influenza vaccine. From germline, CDR1 is LGHDT and CDR2 YNNKEL (reference sequence). Deletions cut 2 bases from V and 0 bases from J, with 8 bases between. The CDR3 covers 15 residues. MiXCR, applied by TCRdb to the RT-PCR reads, yields one record per CDR3 protein. The sample lists almost 250,000 distinct CDR3 sequences; over 9% were seen once. The chain employs TRBV3-1 and TRBJ1-3; the D is unclear. This sequence was found in a man over 45 who received an inactivated influenza vaccine. Sequences were derived from non-naive T cells sorted from PBMCs, sampled approximately 15 days before vaccination. CDR3 sequence: CASSQNGFSGNTIYF. Written as DNA, the CDR3 is TGTGCCAGCAGCCAAAACGGATTCTCTGGAAACACCATATATTTT.